The source of this T cell receptor (beta chain) is a study of STAT5B mutations in CD4+ large granular lymphocyte leukemia. Overall study context: Healthy donors showed HLA-associated enrichment of the CDR3 'QG' motif.

The assay was run at survey level. Clones were sequenced by immunoSEQ multiplex PCR, and TCRdb holds only the in-frame ones, with some missing. The sample lists roughly 40,000 clones, 65% to 85% seen once, with about 0.38% in the top ten. About this clone itself: The antigen is undetermined.

Study-wide points: Approximately 25% of private leukemic clonotypes occurred rarely in other patients' non-leukemic repertoires. The CD4+ versus CD8+ T-LGLL clonality difference may reflect limited sample size.

The CDR3 contains 16 residues. V was pared by 1 base and J by 2 bases, with 9 bases between. From germline, CDR1 is MDHEN and CDR2 SYDVKM. The sample comprised CD4+ T cells from blood buffy coats. The chain has TRBV28 and TRBJ1-6; D is unclear. The sequence came from a human donor in good health. The CDR3 region is CASSLFPSTYNSPLHF. The CDR3 DNA reads TGTGCCAGCAGTTTATTTCCCTCGACCTATAATTCACCCCTCCACTTT.